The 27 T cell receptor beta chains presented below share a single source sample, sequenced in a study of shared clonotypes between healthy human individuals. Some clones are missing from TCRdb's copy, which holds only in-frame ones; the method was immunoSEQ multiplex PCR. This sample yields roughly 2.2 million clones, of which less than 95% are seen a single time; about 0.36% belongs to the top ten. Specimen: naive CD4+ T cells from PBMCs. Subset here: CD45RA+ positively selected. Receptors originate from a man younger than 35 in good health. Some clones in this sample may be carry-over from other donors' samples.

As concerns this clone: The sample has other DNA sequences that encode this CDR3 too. The CDR3 coding sequence is TGTGCCAGCAGCTTTCGGCAGGCGAACACCGGGGAGCTGTTTTTT. It is translated as CASSFRQANTGELFF. V is TRBV5-4 and J is TRBJ2-2; D ambiguous. Looked up from germline, CDR1 is SGHNT and CDR2 is YYREEE (reference sequence). The germline V and J ends were trimmed by 2 bases and 0 bases, with 8 bases remaining between them. This CDR3 is 15 amino acids long. Variable domain in full (rest from reference TRBV5-4 and TRBJ2-2): ETGVTQSPTHLIKTRGQQVTLRCSSQSGHNTVSWYQQALGQGPQFIFQYYREEENGRGNFPPRFSGLQFPNYSSELNVNALELDDSALYLCASSFRQANTGELFFGEGSRLTVL.

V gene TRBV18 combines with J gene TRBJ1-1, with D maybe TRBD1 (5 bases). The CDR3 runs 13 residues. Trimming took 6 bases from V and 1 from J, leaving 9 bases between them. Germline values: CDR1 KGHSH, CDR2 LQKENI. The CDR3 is CASSTTENTEAFF. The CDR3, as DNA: TGTGCCAGCTCGACGACAGAGAACACTGAAGCTTTCTTT.

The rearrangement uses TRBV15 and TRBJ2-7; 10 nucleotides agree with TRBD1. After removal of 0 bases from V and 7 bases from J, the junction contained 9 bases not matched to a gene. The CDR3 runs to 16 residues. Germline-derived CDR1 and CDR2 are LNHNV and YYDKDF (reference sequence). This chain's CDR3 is CATSRDLGTGVREQYF. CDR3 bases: TGTGCCACCAGCAGAGATCTTGGGACAGGGGTTAGGGAGCAGTACTTC.

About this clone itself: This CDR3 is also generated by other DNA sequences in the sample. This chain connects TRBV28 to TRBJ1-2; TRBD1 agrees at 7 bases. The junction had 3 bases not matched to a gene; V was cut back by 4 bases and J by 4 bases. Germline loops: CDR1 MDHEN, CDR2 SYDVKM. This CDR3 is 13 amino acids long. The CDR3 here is CASSSTGTYGYTF. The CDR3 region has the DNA TGTGCCAGCAGTTCGACAGGGACCTATGGCTACACCTTC.

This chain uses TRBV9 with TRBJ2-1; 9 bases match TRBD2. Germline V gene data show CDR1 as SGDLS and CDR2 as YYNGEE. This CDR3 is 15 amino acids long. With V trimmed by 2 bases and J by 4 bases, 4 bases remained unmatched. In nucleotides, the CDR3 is TGTGCCAGCAGCGTGAGCGGGAGGCCGTACAATGAGCAGTTCTTC. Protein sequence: CASSVSGRPYNEQFF.

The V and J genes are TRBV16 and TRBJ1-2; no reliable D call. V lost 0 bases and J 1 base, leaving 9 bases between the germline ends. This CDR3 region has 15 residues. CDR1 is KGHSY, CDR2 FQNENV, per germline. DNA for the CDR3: TGTGCCAGCAGCCAATCATTCGTGGATAACTATGGCTACACCTTC. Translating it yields CASSQSFVDNYGYTF.

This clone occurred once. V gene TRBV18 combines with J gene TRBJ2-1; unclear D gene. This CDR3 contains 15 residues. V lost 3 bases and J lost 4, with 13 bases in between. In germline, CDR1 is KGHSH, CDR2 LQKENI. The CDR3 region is CASSPPPLGYNEQFF. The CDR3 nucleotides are TGTGCCAGCTCACCTCCCCCGTTAGGGTACAATGAGCAGTTCTTC.

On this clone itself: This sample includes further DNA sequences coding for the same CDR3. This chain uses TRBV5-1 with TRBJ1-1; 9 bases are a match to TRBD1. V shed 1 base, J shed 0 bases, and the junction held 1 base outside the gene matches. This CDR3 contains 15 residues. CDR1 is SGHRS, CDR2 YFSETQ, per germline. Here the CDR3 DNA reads TGCGCCAGCAGCTTGCGGACAGGGGTGAACACTGAAGCTTTCTTT. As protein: CASSLRTGVNTEAFF.

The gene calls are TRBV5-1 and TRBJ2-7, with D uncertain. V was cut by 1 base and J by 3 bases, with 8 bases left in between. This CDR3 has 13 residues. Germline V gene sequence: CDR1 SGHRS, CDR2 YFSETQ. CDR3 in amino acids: CASSLSPNYEQYF. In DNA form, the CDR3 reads TGCGCCAGCAGCTTGTCACCGAACTACGAGCAGTACTTC.

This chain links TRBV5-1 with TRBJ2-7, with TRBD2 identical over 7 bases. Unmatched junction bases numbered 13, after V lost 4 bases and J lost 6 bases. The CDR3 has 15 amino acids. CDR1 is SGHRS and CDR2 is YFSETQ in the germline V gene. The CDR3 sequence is CASSPRTSGISEQYF. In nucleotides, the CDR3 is TGCGCCAGCAGCCCACGGACTAGTGGCATTTCCGAGCAGTACTTC.

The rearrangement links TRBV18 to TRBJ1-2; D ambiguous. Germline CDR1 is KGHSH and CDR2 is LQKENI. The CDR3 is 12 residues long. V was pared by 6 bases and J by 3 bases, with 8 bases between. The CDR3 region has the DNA TGTGCCAGCTCTCCCGGACACTATGGCTACACCTTC. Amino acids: CASSPGHYGYTF.

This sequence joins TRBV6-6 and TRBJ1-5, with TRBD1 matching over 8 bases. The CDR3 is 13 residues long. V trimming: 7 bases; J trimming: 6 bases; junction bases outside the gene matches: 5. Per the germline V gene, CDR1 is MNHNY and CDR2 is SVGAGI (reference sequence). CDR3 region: CASTQDRAQPQHF. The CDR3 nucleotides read TGTGCCAGCACCCAGGACAGGGCTCAGCCCCAGCATTTT.

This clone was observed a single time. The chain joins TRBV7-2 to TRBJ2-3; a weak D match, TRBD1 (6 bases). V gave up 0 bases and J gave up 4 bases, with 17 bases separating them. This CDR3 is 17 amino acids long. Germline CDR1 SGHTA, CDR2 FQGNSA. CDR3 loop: CASSLALGGWIADTQYF. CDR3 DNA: TGTGCCAGCAGCTTAGCGTTAGGGGGATGGATAGCAGATACGCAGTATTTT.

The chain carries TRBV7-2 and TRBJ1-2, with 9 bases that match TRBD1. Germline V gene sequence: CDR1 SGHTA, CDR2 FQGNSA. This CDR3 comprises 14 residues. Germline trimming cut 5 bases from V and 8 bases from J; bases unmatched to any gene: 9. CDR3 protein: CASSRAGTGMGYTF. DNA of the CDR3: TGTGCCAGCAGCCGGGCCGGGACAGGGATGGGCTACACCTTC.

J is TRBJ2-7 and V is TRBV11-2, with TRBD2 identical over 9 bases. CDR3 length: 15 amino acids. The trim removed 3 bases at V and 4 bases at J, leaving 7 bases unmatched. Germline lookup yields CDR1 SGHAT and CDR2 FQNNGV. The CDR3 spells CASSLGGRAKYEQYF. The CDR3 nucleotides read TGTGCCAGCAGCTTGGGCGGGAGGGCCAAGTACGAGCAGTACTTC.

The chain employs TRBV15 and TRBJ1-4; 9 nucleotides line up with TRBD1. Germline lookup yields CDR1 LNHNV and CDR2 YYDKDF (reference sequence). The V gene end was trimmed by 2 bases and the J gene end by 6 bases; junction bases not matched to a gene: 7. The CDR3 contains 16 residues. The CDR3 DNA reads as TGTGCCACCAGCAGACTATCGACAGGGGGGCATGAAAAACTGTTTTTT. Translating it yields CATSRLSTGGHEKLFF.

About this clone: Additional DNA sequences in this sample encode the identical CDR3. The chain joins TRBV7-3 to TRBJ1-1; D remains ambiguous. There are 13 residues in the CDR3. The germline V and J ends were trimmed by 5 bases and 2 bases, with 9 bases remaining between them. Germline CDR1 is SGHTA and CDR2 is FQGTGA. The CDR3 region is CASSPRRNTEAFF. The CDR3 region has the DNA TGTGCCAGCAGCCCCCGCAGAAACACTGAAGCTTTCTTT.

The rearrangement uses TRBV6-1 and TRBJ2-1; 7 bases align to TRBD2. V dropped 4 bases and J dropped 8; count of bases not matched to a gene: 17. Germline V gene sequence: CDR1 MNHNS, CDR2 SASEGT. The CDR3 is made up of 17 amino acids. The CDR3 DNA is TGTGCCAGCAGTGCAGCCTCAGGCGGGAGTATCGGCGATGAGCAGTTCTTC. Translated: CASSAASGGSIGDEQFF.

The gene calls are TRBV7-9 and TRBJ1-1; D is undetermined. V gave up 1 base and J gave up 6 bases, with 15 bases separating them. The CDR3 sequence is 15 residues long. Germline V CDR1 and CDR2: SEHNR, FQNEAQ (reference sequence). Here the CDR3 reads CASSLEDRPPAEAFF. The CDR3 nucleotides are TGTGCCAGCAGCTTAGAAGATCGACCCCCCGCTGAAGCTTTCTTT. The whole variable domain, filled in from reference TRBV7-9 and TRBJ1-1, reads DTGVSQNPRHKITKRGQNVTFRCDPISEHNRLYWYRQTLGQGPEFLTYFQNEAQLEKSRLLSDRFSAERPKGSFSTLEIQRTEQGDSAMYLCASSLEDRPPAEAFFGQGTRLTVV.

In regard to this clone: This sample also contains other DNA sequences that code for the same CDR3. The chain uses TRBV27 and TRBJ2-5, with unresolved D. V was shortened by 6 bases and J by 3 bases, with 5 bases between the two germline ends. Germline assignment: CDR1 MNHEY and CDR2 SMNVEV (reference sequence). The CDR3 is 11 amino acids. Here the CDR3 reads CASRGEETQYF. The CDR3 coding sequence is TGTGCCAGCAGGGGTGAAGAGACCCAGTACTTC.

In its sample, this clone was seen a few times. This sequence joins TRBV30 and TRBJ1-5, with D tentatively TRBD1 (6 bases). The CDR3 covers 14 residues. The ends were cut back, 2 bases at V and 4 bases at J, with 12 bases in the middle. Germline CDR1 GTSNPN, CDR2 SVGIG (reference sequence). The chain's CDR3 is CAWSMGDRNQPQHF. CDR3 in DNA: TGTGCCTGGAGTATGGGAGACAGGAATCAGCCCCAGCATTTT. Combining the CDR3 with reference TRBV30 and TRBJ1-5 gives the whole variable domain SQTIHQWPATLVQPVGSPLSLECTVEGTSNPNLYWYRQAAGRGLQLLFYSVGIGQISSEVPQNLSASRPQDRQFILSSKKLLLSDSGFYLCAWSMGDRNQPQHFGDGTRLSIL.

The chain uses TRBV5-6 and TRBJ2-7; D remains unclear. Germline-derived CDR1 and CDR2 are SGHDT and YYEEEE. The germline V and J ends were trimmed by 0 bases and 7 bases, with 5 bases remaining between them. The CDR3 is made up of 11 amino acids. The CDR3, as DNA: TGTGCCAGCAGCTTGGGACGGGAGCAGTACTTC. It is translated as CASSLGREQYF.

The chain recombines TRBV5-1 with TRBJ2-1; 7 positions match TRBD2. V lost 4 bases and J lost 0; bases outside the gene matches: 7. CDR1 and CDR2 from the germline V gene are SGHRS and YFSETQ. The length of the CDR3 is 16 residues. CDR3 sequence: CASSPRGMSSYNEQFF. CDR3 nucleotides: TGCGCCAGCAGCCCGCGGGGGATGAGCTCCTACAATGAGCAGTTCTTC.

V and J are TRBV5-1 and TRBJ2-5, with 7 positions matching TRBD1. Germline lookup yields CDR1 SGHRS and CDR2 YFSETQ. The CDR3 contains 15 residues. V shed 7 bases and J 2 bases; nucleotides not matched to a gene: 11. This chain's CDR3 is CASGPGQELQETQYF. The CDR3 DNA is TGCGCCAGCGGCCCTGGACAGGAATTACAAGAGACCCAGTACTTC. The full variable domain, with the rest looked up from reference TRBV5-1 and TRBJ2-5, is KAGVTQTPRYLIKTRGQQVTLSCSPISGHRSVSWYQQTPGQGLQFLFEYFSETQRNKGNFPGRFSGRQFSNSRSEMNVSTLELGDSALYLCASGPGQELQETQYFGPGTRLLVL.

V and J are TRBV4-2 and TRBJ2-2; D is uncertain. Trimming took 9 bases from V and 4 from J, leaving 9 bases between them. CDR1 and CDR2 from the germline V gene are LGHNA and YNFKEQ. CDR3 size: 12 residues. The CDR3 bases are TGTGCCAGTCAAAAGTTCACCGGGGAGCTGTTTTTT. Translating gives CASQKFTGELFF.

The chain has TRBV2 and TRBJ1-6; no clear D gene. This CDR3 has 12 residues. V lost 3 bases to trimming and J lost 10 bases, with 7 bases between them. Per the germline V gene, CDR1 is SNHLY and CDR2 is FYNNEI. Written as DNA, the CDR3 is TGTGCCAGCAGTGACGGTGGATCACCCCTCCACTTT. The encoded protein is CASSDGGSPLHF.

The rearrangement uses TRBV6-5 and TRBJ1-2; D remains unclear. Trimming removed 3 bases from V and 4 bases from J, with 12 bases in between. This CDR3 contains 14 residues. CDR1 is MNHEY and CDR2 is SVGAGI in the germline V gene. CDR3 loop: CASSYLNSRYGYTF. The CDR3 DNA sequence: TGTGCCAGCAGTTATTTGAACAGTCGCTATGGCTACACCTTC.